The 27 T cell receptor beta chains given below trace back to one sample, sequenced in a study of human T cells and chemical hapten exposure. TCRdb recomputed calls from the RACE reads with MiXCR, one row per CDR3 protein. The sample gives fewer than 200,000 distinct CDR3 sequences, 30% of which show up once; less than 3.5% is in the top ten. Regarding time point: pre-sensitization, week 0. The treatment: therapeutic diphenylcyclopropenone sensitization with weekly scalp DPC. The material sequenced was whole blood, taken in connection with sensitization to the hapten diphenylcyclopropenone (DPC). Receptors were obtained from a woman aged 25-40 years with alopecia areata. Some clones in this sample may be carry-over from other donors' samples.

The chain couples TRBV27 to TRBJ2-7, with TRBD1 as a possible D gene (5 bases). V was clipped by 6 bases and J by 5 bases, with 17 bases between them. From germline, CDR1 is MNHEY and CDR2 SMNVEV (reference sequence). The CDR3 totals 14 residues. For the CDR3, the DNA is TGTGCCAGCAGCGTACTGGGCAGGGTCGACGAGCAGTACTTC. Residues: CASSVLGRVDEQYF.

This clonotype occurred a few times. The chain has TRBV20-1 and TRBJ2-7, with 8 bases lining up with TRBD1. Germline trimming cut 5 bases from V and 6 bases from J; bases unmatched to any gene: 9. Looked up from germline, CDR1 is DFQATT and CDR2 is SNEGSKA (reference sequence). The CDR3 length is 13 residues. The CDR3 spells CSAPTGGGSEQYF. CDR3 DNA sequence: TGCAGTGCTCCTACAGGGGGTGGTAGCGAGCAGTACTTC.

The J gene is TRBJ2-2, the V gene TRBV12-3 or TRBV12-4; 10 bases fit TRBD2. Trimming at V came to 4 bases and at J to 4 bases, leaving 3 bases not matched to a gene. The CDR3 is 15 amino acids. In DNA form, the CDR3 reads TGTGCCAGCAGTTATCAGCGGGGGGGCACCGGGGAGCTGTTTTTT. Its protein is CASSYQRGGTGELFF.

As for this clonotype: The CDR3 end shows no conserved phenylalanine or tryptophan, and so a read error is likely. The chain couples TRBV15 to TRBJ2-3; 9 nucleotides line up with TRBD1. Germline V gene data show CDR1 as LNHNV and CDR2 as YYDKDF (reference sequence). V was pared by 6 bases and J by 5 bases, with 9 bases of the junction left unmatched. The CDR3 runs to 15 residues. DNA of the CDR3: TGTGCCACCAGACCATCCGGACAGGGGAAAGATACGCAGTATCTT. Translated, it gives CATRPSGQGKDTQYL.

This clonotype showed up just a few times. The gene calls are TRBV7-2 and TRBJ1-1; TRBD1 might be the D (5 bases). Germline CDR1 is SGHTA and CDR2 is FQGNSA. The CDR3 contains 13 residues. Trimming removed 2 bases at V and 3 bases at J, with 7 bases between. The chain's CDR3 is CASSLRGYTEAFF. CDR3 bases: TGTGCCAGCAGCTTACGGGGGTACACTGAAGCTTTCTTT.

The gene calls are TRBV5-1 and TRBJ2-7; D gene ambiguous. This CDR3 spans 16 amino acids. CDR1 and CDR2 from the germline V gene are SGHRS and YFSETQ. V dropped 0 bases and J dropped 3 bases, with 16 bases sitting between them. The CDR3 loop is CASSLVGGVVVYEQYF. Here the CDR3 DNA reads TGCGCCAGCAGCTTGGTCGGCGGCGTTGTGGTCTACGAGCAGTACTTC.

This rearrangement joins TRBV2 to TRBJ1-5; no clear D. Germline loops: CDR1 SNHLY, CDR2 FYNNEI. The length of the CDR3 is 18 residues. V shed 7 bases and J shed 0 bases, with 22 bases lying between them. The CDR3 nucleotides are TGTGCCAGCACCCGGGAGGCAAGTGCGGTTTATAGCAATCAGCCCCAGCATTTT. Protein sequence: CASTREASAVYSNQPQHF.

In its sample, this clonotype was seen a few times. The chain employs TRBV6-2 or TRBV6-3 and TRBJ1-4; D gene ambiguous. Germline loops: CDR1 MNHEY, CDR2 SVGEGT. With 2 bases removed from V and 7 bases from J, the gap between germline ends came to 5 bases. This CDR3 comprises 12 residues. The CDR3 DNA follows: TGTGCCAGCAGTTACGACGGTGAAAAACTGTTTTTT. Translating it yields CASSYDGEKLFF.

This clonotype was observed a few times. The rearrangement uses TRBV4-1 and TRBJ2-4; D remains ambiguous. This CDR3 has 13 amino acids. The germline V gene has CDR1 MGHRA and CDR2 YSYEKL. V lost 0 bases, J lost 8 bases, and 8 bases lay in between. This CDR3 reads CASSQDPRDIQYF. The DNA for the CDR3 is TGCGCCAGCAGCCAAGACCCACGGGACATTCAGTACTTC.

The chain is built from TRBV27 and TRBJ1-1; no clear D gene. The V and J ends lost 0 bases and 1 base respectively, with 6 bases between them. In germline, CDR1 is MNHEY, CDR2 SMNVEV (reference sequence). The CDR3 runs to 14 residues. The chain's CDR3 is CASSLSLPNTEAFF. Written as DNA, the CDR3 is TGTGCCAGCAGTTTATCCCTCCCGAACACTGAAGCTTTCTTT.

In this sample, this clonotype turned up a few times. The chain is built from TRBV12-3 or TRBV12-4 and TRBJ1-1; D not certain. The CDR3 sequence is 13 residues long. Between the trimmed V and J ends, which lost 1 base and 4 bases, there was a span of 7 bases. The DNA of the CDR3 is TGTGCCAGCAGTTTAGTAGATGGCACTGAAGCTTTCTTT. This gives the protein CASSLVDGTEAFF.

The chain is built from TRBV20-1 and TRBJ2-7, with D hard to call. Germline CDR1 DFQATT, CDR2 SNEGSKA (reference sequence). V was shortened by 4 bases and J by 4 bases, with 11 bases between the two germline ends. CDR3 length: 12 residues. CDR3: CSAKNLGYEQYF. The CDR3 bases are TGCAGTGCTAAGAATCTAGGGTACGAGCAGTACTTC.

This clonotype has just a few counts. J is TRBJ2-3 and V is TRBV7-2; TRBD2 matches at 9 bases. Trimming at V came to 6 bases and at J to 10 bases, leaving 11 bases not matched to a gene. There are 14 residues in the CDR3. Germline V gene lookup returns CDR1 SGHTA and CDR2 FQGNSA. This chain's CDR3 is CASSPGLAGRAQYF. In DNA, the CDR3 is TGTGCCAGCAGTCCGGGACTAGCAGGGAGGGCGCAGTATTTT.

This clonotype showed up just a few times. The CDR3 here is CASSLYSGGTDTQYF. In nucleotides, the CDR3 is TGTGCCAGCAGCTTATATAGCGGGGGCACAGATACGCAGTATTTT. J is TRBJ2-3 and V is TRBV7-2; 8 bases are shared with TRBD2. Germline-derived CDR1 and CDR2 are SGHTA and FQGNSA. V shed 2 bases and J 1 base; nucleotides not matched to a gene: 2. The CDR3 consists of 15 residues.

The genes are TRBV7-9 and TRBJ2-3, with 7 bases identical to TRBD1. V shed 5 bases and J 3 bases; nucleotides not matched to a gene: 8. The germline V gene has CDR1 SEHNR and CDR2 FQNEAQ (reference sequence). The CDR3 is 15 residues long. DNA for the CDR3: TGTGCCAGCAGCCCGGTGACAGGGTTTACAGATACGCAGTATTTT. It yields the protein CASSPVTGFTDTQYF.

There are a few counts of this clonotype. The chain recombines TRBV9 with TRBJ2-7; unclear D gene. V was shortened by 0 bases and J by 0 bases, with 7 bases between the two germline ends. CDR1 and CDR2 (germline): SGDLS, YYNGEE. The CDR3 loop spans 14 amino acids. CDR3 in DNA: TGTGCCAGCAGCGTAGGAGGCTTCTCCTACGAGCAGTACTTC. Translation gives CASSVGGFSYEQYF. Based on the CDR3 plus reference TRBV9 and TRBJ2-7, the full variable domain is DSGVTQTPKHLITATGQRVTLRCSPRSGDLSVYWYQQSLDQGLQFLIQYYNGEERAKGNILERFSAQQFPDLHSELNLSSLELGDSALYFCASSVGGFSYEQYFGPGTRLTVT.

This clonotype was counted a few times. The chain combines TRBV6-1 with TRBJ1-3, with D possibly TRBD1 on 5 matching bases. V dropped 1 base and J dropped 4 bases, with 5 bases sitting between them. In germline, CDR1 is MNHNS, CDR2 SASEGT. There are 13 residues in the CDR3. The CDR3 here is CASSEGQGNTIYF. The CDR3 nucleotides read TGTGCCAGCAGTGAAGGACAGGGAAACACCATATATTTT.

This clonotype was detected only a few times. The gene calls are TRBV7-9 and TRBJ1-5; D ambiguous. This CDR3 is 14 amino acids long. Germline CDR1 SEHNR, CDR2 FQNEAQ (reference sequence). Trimming took 3 bases from V and 3 from J, leaving 9 bases between them. The CDR3 protein is CASSLVGFNQPQHF. For the CDR3, the DNA is TGTGCCAGCAGCTTGGTGGGTTTCAATCAGCCCCAGCATTTT.

The CDR3 nucleotides read TGTGCCATCAGGTCCAGCGGGGACACTGAAGCTTTCTTT. Translating it yields CAIRSSGDTEAFF. V and J are TRBV10-3 and TRBJ1-1, with no clear D. The germline gives CDR1 ENHRY, CDR2 SYGVKD. Trimming pared 6 bases from V and 3 bases from J, leaving 11 bases between. The length of the CDR3 is 13 residues.

The chain recombines TRBV4-2 with TRBJ1-4, with D possibly TRBD1 on 6 matching bases. CDR3 length: 20 amino acids. Germline V gene lookup returns CDR1 LGHNA and CDR2 YNFKEQ. Trimming removed 0 bases from V and 1 base from J, with 21 bases in between. The CDR3 is CASSQDRQGPLGETNEKLFF. The CDR3 DNA follows: TGTGCCAGCAGCCAAGATCGGCAGGGGCCCCTTGGTGAAACTAATGAAAAACTGTTTTTT.

V usage is TRBV5-5 and J usage is TRBJ1-5; the D gene is possibly TRBD1 (5 bases). The ends were cut back, 0 bases at V and 3 bases at J, with 10 bases in the middle. The CDR3 contains 15 residues. CDR1 is SGHKS, CDR2 YYEKEE, per germline (reference sequence). CDR3 sequence (DNA): TGTGCCAGCAGCTTGGATCGGGGGTTCAATCAGCCCCAGCATTTT. Protein sequence: CASSLDRGFNQPQHF.

V and J are TRBV7-2 and TRBJ1-1; no reliable D call. From germline, CDR1 is SGHTA and CDR2 FQGNSA. The CDR3 sequence is 15 residues long. V dropped 1 base and J dropped 0 bases, with 9 bases sitting between them. The CDR3 protein is CASSLEGRLNTEAFF. The CDR3 DNA reads TGTGCCAGCAGCTTAGAGGGCAGGTTGAACACTGAAGCTTTCTTT.

V gene TRBV11-1 combines with J gene TRBJ1-1; a weak D match, TRBD1 (6 bases). V shed 4 bases and J shed 0 bases, with 12 bases lying between them. This CDR3 contains 15 residues. Germline V gene data show CDR1 as SGHAT and CDR2 as FQDESV (reference sequence). The DNA of the CDR3 is TGTGCCAGCAGCTACGACGGGACATTGAACACTGAAGCTTTCTTT. This codes for CASSYDGTLNTEAFF.

This rearrangement joins TRBV29-1 to TRBJ2-2, with TRBD1 matching over 8 bases. J lost 6 bases, V lost 7 bases, and 7 bases had no gene match. Germline lookup yields CDR1 SQVTM and CDR2 ANQGSEA. CDR3 length: 13 residues. The chain's CDR3 is CSGTGFIAGELFF. Here the CDR3 DNA reads TGCAGCGGGACAGGGTTTATTGCCGGGGAGCTGTTTTTT.

The V call is TRBV4-3, the J call TRBJ2-5, with 8 bases matching TRBD2. The germline gives CDR1 LGHNA, CDR2 YSLEER. The CDR3 consists of 16 residues. The V segment lost 1 base and the J segment 5 bases; nucleotides outside the gene matches: 9. CDR3 in DNA: TGCGCCAGCAGCCAAGCGATAGCGGGATCGGGGGAGACCCAGTACTTC. Amino acid sequence: CASSQAIAGSGETQYF.

The V call is TRBV28, the J call TRBJ2-5; 9 nucleotides align to TRBD1. The CDR3 sequence is 14 residues long. Germline V gene lookup returns CDR1 MDHEN and CDR2 SYDVKM. The V segment lost 9 bases and the J segment 4 bases; nucleotides outside the gene matches: 9. The CDR3 coding sequence is TGTGCCAGTAGTGCCCCGGGACAGGGAGAGACCCAGTACTTC. The encoded protein is CASSAPGQGETQYF.

J is TRBJ2-1 and V is TRBV7-8; 8 positions match TRBD1. CDR1 is SGHVS, CDR2 FQNEAQ, per germline. The CDR3 spans 15 residues. V dropped 5 bases and J dropped 3; count of bases not matched to a gene: 6. The CDR3 region is CASSPRTGSYNEQFF. CDR3 nucleotides: TGTGCCAGCAGCCCCCGGACAGGGAGCTACAATGAGCAGTTCTTC.